A single sample gave rise to the 10 T cell receptor beta chains below, sequenced in a study of shared clonotypes between healthy human individuals. The assay was immunoSEQ multiplex PCR, and TCRdb's table has in-frame clones only and misses some. The table records a few million clones, more than 90% of them present only once. The specimen sequenced was naive CD4+ T cells sorted from blood. The subset here: CD45RA+ positively selected. Source of these receptors: a man younger than 30 in good health.

The sample holds a few counts of this clone. The V and J genes are TRBV10-2 and TRBJ1-1; unclear D gene. Looked up from germline, CDR1 is WSHSY and CDR2 is SAAADI. The CDR3 is 12 amino acids. Trimming took off 3 bases at V and 5 bases at J, with 7 bases between the two ends. This CDR3 is CASSEVGTEAFF. CDR3 nucleotide sequence: TGCGCCAGCAGTGAAGTGGGGACTGAAGCTTTCTTT.

The chain carries TRBV6-5 and TRBJ2-1; D possibly corresponds to TRBD2 (5 bases). Deletions cut 0 bases from V and 6 bases from J, with 15 bases between. The CDR3 totals 16 residues. CDR1 MNHEY and CDR2 SVGAGI come from the germline V gene. CDR3 DNA: TGTGCCAGCAGTTACTCGTCTAGCCTAGCATTCAATGAGCAGTTCTTC. This sequence encodes CASSYSSSLAFNEQFF.

This chain uses TRBV6-6 with TRBJ1-1; unclear D gene. CDR1 MNHNY and CDR2 SVGAGI come from the germline V gene (reference sequence). The CDR3 spans 11 residues. The V and J ends lost 0 bases and 11 bases respectively, with 7 bases between them. The CDR3: CASSYSQGAFF. The CDR3 DNA is TGTGCCAGCAGTTACTCGCAAGGGGCTTTCTTT.

This clone was seen once. Other DNA sequences in this specimen translate into the identical CDR3. This chain connects TRBV28 to TRBJ2-2; unclear D gene. Trimming took off 3 bases at V and 1 base at J, with 9 bases between the two ends. Germline V gene lookup returns CDR1 MDHEN and CDR2 SYDVKM. CDR3 length: 15 residues. CDR3 sequence (DNA): TGTGCCAGCAGTTTTCCCGGATTGAACACCGGGGAGCTGTTTTTT. Translating it yields CASSFPGLNTGELFF.

This chain connects TRBV11-2 to TRBJ2-2; D may be TRBD2 (5 bases). The CDR3 has 13 amino acids. Between the trimmed V and J ends, which lost 3 bases and 5 bases, there was a span of 7 bases. In germline, CDR1 is SGHAT, CDR2 FQNNGV. The CDR3 reads CASSFSGTGELFF. The CDR3 region has the DNA TGTGCCAGCAGCTTCTCGGGGACCGGGGAGCTGTTTTTT.

V is TRBV21-1 and J is TRBJ1-1. TRBV21-1 represents a pseudogene. The CDR3 has 12 amino acids. CDR3 loop: CASSKRGTEAFF. The CDR3 DNA follows: TGTGCCAGCAGCAAGAGGGGCACTGAAGCTTTCTTT.

The gene calls are TRBV6-6 and TRBJ2-6; D is unclear. Trimming pared 6 bases from V and 0 bases from J, leaving 6 bases between. The germline CDR1 and CDR2 sequences are MNHNY and SVGAGI (reference sequence). The CDR3 is made up of 14 amino acids. For the CDR3, the DNA is TGTGCCAGCAGCCAGCCCTCTGGGGCCAACGTCCTGACTTTC. It yields the protein CASSQPSGANVLTF.

About this clone: Other nucleotide sequences from this sample produce the same CDR3. CDR3 coding DNA: TGTGCCAGCAGTTACTCGCCAGGCAATCAGCCCCAGCATTTT. This gives the protein CASSYSPGNQPQHF. The chain recombines TRBV6-5 with TRBJ1-5; D ambiguous. Germline V gives CDR1 MNHEY, CDR2 SVGAGI. The CDR3 loop spans 14 amino acids. Trimming took 0 bases from V and 2 from J, leaving 5 bases between them.

V and J are TRBV18 and TRBJ2-7, with a possible D match to TRBD1 (6 bases). The CDR3 sequence is 15 residues long. V lost 6 bases, J lost 0 bases, and 15 bases lay in between. Germline V gene sequence: CDR1 KGHSH, CDR2 LQKENI. CDR3 amino acids: CASSTGRGSSYEQYF. The CDR3 DNA follows: TGTGCCAGCTCCACAGGGCGTGGGAGCTCCTACGAGCAGTACTTC. The full variable domain, rest sourced from reference TRBV18 and TRBJ2-7, is NAGVMQNPRHLVRRRGQEARLRCSPMKGHSHVYWYRQLPEEGLKFMVYLQKENIIDESGMPKERFSAEFPKEGPSILRIQQVVRGDSAAYFCASSTGRGSSYEQYFGPGTRLTVT.

This chain connects TRBV6-5 to TRBJ1-6, with D maybe TRBD1 (6 bases). The length of the CDR3 is 14 residues. Germline CDR1 reads MNHEY; CDR2 reads SVGAGI. Trimming took off 6 bases at V and 9 bases at J, with 15 bases between the two ends. CDR3 loop: CASRQGGKASPLHF. The CDR3 DNA reads as TGTGCCAGCAGACAGGGCGGGAAAGCTTCACCCCTCCACTTT.